The 20 T cell receptor beta chains given below trace back to one sample, sequenced in a study of blood T cell repertoires in COVID-19. Sequenced by immunoSEQ multiplex PCR; TCRdb stores in-frame clones only, minus some. The table lists more than 70,000 clones, 88% of them singletons. Material: peripheral blood. Source of these receptors: a human donor in a cohort sampled during active COVID-19.

The chain is built from TRBV15 and TRBJ1-4; D is unclear. The V end was cut by 4 bases, the J end by 0 bases, with 12 bases between. The CDR3 extends over 16 amino acids. Looked up from germline, CDR1 is LNHNV and CDR2 is YYDKDF (reference sequence). For the CDR3, the DNA is TGTGCCACCAGCACCAATACAGAGTCAACTAATGAAAAACTGTTTTTT. Translation: CATSTNTESTNEKLFF.

The gene calls are TRBV13 and TRBJ2-7; 7 bases agree with TRBD1. Germline loops: CDR1 PRHDT, CDR2 FYEKMQ (reference sequence). The CDR3 has 15 residues. With V trimmed by 5 bases and J by 0 bases, 7 bases remained unmatched. The CDR3 sequence is CASSPRQGSSYEQYF. The CDR3 bases are TGTGCCAGCAGCCCCCGACAGGGAAGCTCCTACGAGCAGTACTTC.

This chain uses TRBV13 with TRBJ1-1; maybe TRBD1 (5 bases). The germline CDR1 and CDR2 sequences are PRHDT and FYEKMQ (reference sequence). CDR3 length: 13 residues. The V end was cut by 7 bases, the J end by 6 bases, with 15 bases between. Here the CDR3 reads CASNLKGFAEAFF. DNA of the CDR3: TGTGCCAGCAATTTAAAGGGGTTCGCTGAAGCTTTCTTT. Full variable domain (rest looked up from reference TRBV13 and TRBJ1-1): AAGVIQSPRHLIKEKRETATLKCYPIPRHDTVYWYQQGPGQDPQFLISFYEKMQSDKGSIPDRFSAQQFSDYHSELNMSSLELGDSALYFCASNLKGFAEAFFGQGTRLTVV.

V usage is TRBV19 and J usage is TRBJ1-1, with D hard to call. Trimming removed 8 bases from V and 5 bases from J, with 15 bases in between. This CDR3 has 13 residues. Germline CDR1 and CDR2: LNHDA and SQIVND (reference sequence). For the CDR3, the DNA is TGTGCCAGTTCACGGGCGGGAGGGACTGAAGCTTTCTTT. It translates to CASSRAGGTEAFF.

The chain recombines TRBV5-1 with TRBJ2-5; D is undetermined. In germline, CDR1 is SGHRS, CDR2 YFSETQ. The length of the CDR3 is 14 residues. The V end was cut by 2 bases, the J end by 5 bases, with 13 bases between. The CDR3 protein is CASSFSPSSETQYF. CDR3 coding DNA: TGCGCCAGCAGCTTCTCCCCTAGTTCGGAGACCCAGTACTTC.

This chain links TRBV7-6 with TRBJ2-2; no clear D. The CDR3 is 13 residues long. Trimming took off 1 base at V and 9 bases at J, with 9 bases between the two ends. CDR1 and CDR2 from the germline V gene are SGHVS and FNYEAQ. CDR3 amino acids: CASSLELGRELFF. The DNA of the CDR3 is TGTGCCAGCAGCTTAGAATTGGGCCGGGAGCTGTTTTTT.

The chain joins TRBV7-2 to TRBJ2-5; D ambiguous. This CDR3 has 13 residues. V was shortened by 3 bases and J by 5 bases, with 10 bases between the two germline ends. In germline, CDR1 is SGHTA, CDR2 FQGNSA. The CDR3 region has the DNA TGTGCCAGCAGCTTTCGTGGTAGCGAGACCCAGTACTTC. Residues: CASSFRGSETQYF. Variable domain in full (rest from reference TRBV7-2 and TRBJ2-5): GAGVSQSPSNKVTEKGKDVELRCDPISGHTALYWYRQSLGQGLEFLIYFQGNSAPDKSGLPSDRFSAERTGGSVSTLTIQRTQQEDSAVYLCASSFRGSETQYFGPGTRLLVL.

The CDR3 DNA is TGTGCCAGCAGGAATAGCGGAACGATCCAAGAGACCCAGTACTTC. Translation: CASRNSGTIQETQYF. The rearrangement uses TRBV6-6 and TRBJ2-5; possibly TRBD2 for D (6 bases). Per germline, CDR1 MNHNY and CDR2 SVGAGI (reference sequence). The CDR3 extends over 15 amino acids. V was pared by 6 bases and J by 1 base, with 15 bases between.

V is TRBV9 and J is TRBJ2-1; 10 bases fit TRBD2. CDR1 is SGDLS, CDR2 YYNGEE, per germline. The V and J ends lost 0 bases and 4 bases, in that order; junction bases with no gene match: 1. The CDR3 consists of 15 residues. CDR3 in amino acids: CASSVGSGGYNEQFF. The CDR3, as DNA: TGTGCCAGCAGCGTAGGTAGCGGGGGGTACAATGAGCAGTTCTTC.

The chain links TRBV6-5 to TRBJ2-1; 7 bases fit TRBD2. The CDR3 has 14 residues. Germline CDR1 reads MNHEY; CDR2 reads SVGAGI. With 3 bases clipped from V and 8 bases from J, the junction kept 7 bases outside the gene matches. The CDR3 coding sequence is TGTGCCAGCAGTTATGGGGTGGGAGGGGATGAGCAGTTCTTC. Protein sequence: CASSYGVGGDEQFF.

The rearrangement joins TRBV19 to TRBJ1-1; 8 bases map to TRBD1. The junction had 9 bases not matched to a gene; V was cut back by 3 bases and J by 3 bases. CDR1 is LNHDA, CDR2 SQIVND, per germline (reference sequence). This CDR3 comprises 16 residues. This CDR3 reads CASSIWAGGDDTEAFF. CDR3 coding DNA: TGTGCCAGTAGTATTTGGGCAGGGGGCGACGACACTGAAGCTTTCTTT.

The rearrangement uses TRBV30 and TRBJ2-2; D uncertain. The germline CDR1 and CDR2 sequences are GTSNPN and SVGIG (reference sequence). The CDR3 is 12 residues long. Trimming removed 5 bases at V and 5 bases at J, with 9 bases between. The DNA for the CDR3 is TGTGCCTGGGGCCTAACGACCGGGGAGCTGTTTTTT. Amino acid sequence: CAWGLTTGELFF.

V and J are TRBV28 and TRBJ2-3, with D maybe TRBD2 (5 bases). This CDR3 comprises 16 residues. The V gene lost 2 bases and the J gene lost 6 bases, with 18 bases spanning the gap. The germline V gene has CDR1 MDHEN and CDR2 SYDVKM. As DNA, the CDR3 is TGTGCCAGCAGTTTACGAGGGCGCGCAGAGTTGGATACGCAGTATTTT. Protein: CASSLRGRAELDTQYF.

The chain has TRBV3-1 (or the pseudogene TRBV3-2) and TRBJ2-7; D unresolved. Germline V CDR1 and CDR2: LGHDT, YNNKEL (reference sequence). The CDR3 has 11 residues. V was trimmed by 4 bases and J by 3 bases, leaving 4 bases between them. The CDR3, as DNA: TGTGCCAGCAGCCTGCGCTACGAGCAGTACTTC. Translation: CASSLRYEQYF.

Worth noting for this clone: A read error may account for a junction end that differs from germline. The chain carries TRBV11-1 and TRBJ2-7, with TRBD2 matching 12 bases. The CDR3 loop spans 14 amino acids. Germline V gene sequence: CDR1 SGHAT, CDR2 FQDESV (reference sequence). CDR3 sequence reads: CASSLAGGPYEQYF. CDR3 DNA: TGTGCCAGCAGCCTAGCGGGAGGGCCTTACGAGCAGTACTTC.

The gene calls are TRBV18 and TRBJ1-6; D unresolved. V was pared by 2 bases and J by 5 bases, with 10 bases between. There are 15 residues in the CDR3. Per the germline V gene, CDR1 is KGHSH and CDR2 is LQKENI. This CDR3 reads CASSPSTRDNSPLHF. CDR3 in DNA: TGTGCCAGCTCACCATCTACCCGGGATAATTCACCCCTCCACTTT.

This chain uses TRBV18 with TRBJ2-1; tentatively, D is TRBD2 (7 bases). The germline V gene encodes CDR1 KGHSH and CDR2 LQKENI. Trimming left V 6 bases short and J 6 bases short, with 27 bases between. The CDR3 has 18 amino acids. The CDR3 DNA is TGTGCCAGCTCTACAAAGTCTGGAGGGGGGGCCGGGAGCAATGAGCAGTTCTTC. This encodes CASSTKSGGGAGSNEQFF.

V usage is TRBV5-6 and J usage is TRBJ2-7; D unclear. V lost 3 bases, J lost 9 bases, and 10 bases lay in between. Germline V gene lookup returns CDR1 SGHDT and CDR2 YYEEEE. This CDR3 is 11 amino acids long. The CDR3 spells CASSCLRGQYF. CDR3 nucleotide sequence: TGTGCCAGCAGCTGCCTACGTGGGCAGTACTTC.

This clone was seen a few times. The V gene is TRBV5-3, the J gene TRBJ1-1; 7 bases line up with TRBD1. TRBV5-3 is an ORF for which the function is uncertain. This CDR3 has 14 residues. Trimming cost V 2 bases and J 1 base; bases outside gene matches: 2. The CDR3 reads CARSFRQGNTEAFF. Written as DNA, the CDR3 is TGTGCCAGAAGCTTTCGACAGGGGAACACTGAAGCTTTCTTT.

This clone was seen only once. This chain uses TRBV3-1 (or the pseudogene TRBV3-2) with TRBJ2-5; D call uncertain. Looked up from germline, CDR1 is LGHDT and CDR2 is YNNKEL (reference sequence). This CDR3 comprises 14 residues. Trimming stripped 8 bases from V and 0 bases from J, with 13 bases between. The DNA of the CDR3 is TGTGCCAGCTCATATTTCGGGTACCAAGAGACCCAGTACTTC. It is translated as CASSYFGYQETQYF.